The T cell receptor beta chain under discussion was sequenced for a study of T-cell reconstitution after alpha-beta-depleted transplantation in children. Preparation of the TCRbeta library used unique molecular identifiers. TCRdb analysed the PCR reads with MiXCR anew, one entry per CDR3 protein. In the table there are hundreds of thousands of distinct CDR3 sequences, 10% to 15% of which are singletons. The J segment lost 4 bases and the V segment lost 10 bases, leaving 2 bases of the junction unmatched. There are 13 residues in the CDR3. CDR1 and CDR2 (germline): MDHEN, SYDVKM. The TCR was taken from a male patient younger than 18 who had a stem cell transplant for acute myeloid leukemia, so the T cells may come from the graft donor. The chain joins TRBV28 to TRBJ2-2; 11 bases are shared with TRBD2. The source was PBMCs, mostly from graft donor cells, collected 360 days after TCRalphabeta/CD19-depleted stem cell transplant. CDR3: CATLAGGTGELFF. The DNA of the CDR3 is TGTGCCACCCTAGCGGGAGGCACCGGGGAGCTGTTTTTT.